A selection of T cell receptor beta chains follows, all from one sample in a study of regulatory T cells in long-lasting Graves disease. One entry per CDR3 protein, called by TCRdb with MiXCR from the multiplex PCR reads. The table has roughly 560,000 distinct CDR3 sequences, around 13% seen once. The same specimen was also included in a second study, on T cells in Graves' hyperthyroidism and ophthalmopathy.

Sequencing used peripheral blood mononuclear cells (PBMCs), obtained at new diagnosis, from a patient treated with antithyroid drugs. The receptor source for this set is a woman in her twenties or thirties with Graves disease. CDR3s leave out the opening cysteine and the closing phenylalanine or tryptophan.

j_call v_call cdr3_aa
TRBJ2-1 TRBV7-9 ASSSRLAGGYNEQF
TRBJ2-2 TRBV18 ASSPPPGELF
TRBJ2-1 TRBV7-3 ASSLQRGSSYNEQF
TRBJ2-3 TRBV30 AWSKGARSTDTQY
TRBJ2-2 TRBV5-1 ASSLTRLGTGELF
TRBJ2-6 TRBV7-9 ASSLVKGGAGANVLT
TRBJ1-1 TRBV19 ASSTPGQRNTEAF
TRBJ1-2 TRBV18 ASSPSKGGYT
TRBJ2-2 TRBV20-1 SAWDLLNTGELF
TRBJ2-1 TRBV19 ASSISGGSSYNEQF
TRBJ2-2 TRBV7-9 ASSEQGSTGELF
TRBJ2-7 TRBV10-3 ATRSPSSYEQY
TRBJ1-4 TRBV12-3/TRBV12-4 ASSRSGQGHEKLF
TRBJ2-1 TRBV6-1 ASSSSVIRPYNEQF
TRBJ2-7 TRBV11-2 ASSPGTSGRAGEQY
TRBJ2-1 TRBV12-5 ASGGLAGSNEQF
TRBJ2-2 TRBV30 ARRVAGSTGELF
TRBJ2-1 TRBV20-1 SARIPTSGDYNEQF
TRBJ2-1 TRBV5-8 ASSFILLTLNYNEQF
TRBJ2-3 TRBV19 ASSMVEARGTDTQY
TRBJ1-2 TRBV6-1 ASSGSAYGYT
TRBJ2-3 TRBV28 ASSSADRTAAPQY
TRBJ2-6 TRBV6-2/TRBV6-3 ASSYVSGANVLT
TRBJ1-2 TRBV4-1 ASSQGPQTYYGYT
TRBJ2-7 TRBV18 ASSPREGLWNEQY
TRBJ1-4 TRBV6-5 ASSYSTGNEKLF
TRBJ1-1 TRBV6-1 ASNPRVAAGPSFAF